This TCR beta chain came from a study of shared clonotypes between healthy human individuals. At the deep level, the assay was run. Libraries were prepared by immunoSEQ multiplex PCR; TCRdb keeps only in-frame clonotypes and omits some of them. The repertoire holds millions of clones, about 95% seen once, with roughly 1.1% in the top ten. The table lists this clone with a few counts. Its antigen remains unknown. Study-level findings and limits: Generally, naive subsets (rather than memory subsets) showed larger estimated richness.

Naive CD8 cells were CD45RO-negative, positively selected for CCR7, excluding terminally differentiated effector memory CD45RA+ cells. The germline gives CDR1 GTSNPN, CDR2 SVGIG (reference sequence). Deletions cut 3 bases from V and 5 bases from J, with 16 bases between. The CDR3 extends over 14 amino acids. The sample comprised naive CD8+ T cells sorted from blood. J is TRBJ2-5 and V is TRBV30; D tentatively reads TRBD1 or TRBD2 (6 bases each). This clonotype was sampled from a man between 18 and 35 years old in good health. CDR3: CAWREGGTKETQYF. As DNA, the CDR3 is TGTGCCTGGAGGGAAGGGGGGACCAAGGAGACCCAGTACTTC.